This T cell receptor beta chain came from a study of blood T cells in healthy people across ages. PCR was performed a second time for roughly 6 to 12 cycles using a sample-barcoded 5' primer and a J-beta primer mix. TCRdb re-derived calls from the 5' RACE reads in MiXCR, one entry per CDR3 protein. The sample yields about 690,000 distinct CDR3 sequences, approximately 40% seen once. Trimming cost V 3 bases and J 3 bases; bases outside gene matches: 7. Germline CDR1 reads MNHEY; CDR2 reads SVGAGI. The CDR3 loop spans 16 amino acids. The sequenced sample consisted of blood. The TCR originated in an elderly man in good health. This chain connects TRBV6-5 to TRBJ2-5; 10 bases map to TRBD2. CDR3 in amino acids: CASSYPEREGEETQYF. CDR3 bases: TGTGCCAGCAGTTATCCCGAGCGGGAGGGGGAAGAGACCCAGTACTTC.